The entry below gives a single T cell receptor (beta chain) sequence along with its context. Its specificity is unknown. These donors, healthy bone marrow donors, were studied. This entry comes from a study of cytomegalovirus exposure and HLA in healthy donors. Study-wide results and limits: A later analysis linked a missense variant in DCLRE1C to the trimming of TCR beta V and J genes. Researchers catalogued 164 TCR beta chains as cytomegalovirus-associated.

With 60 Vbeta and 13 Jbeta primers, the PCR was carried out. Only in-frame clones appear in the TCRdb table, and some are missing; sequencing was by immunoSEQ multiplex PCR. Of some 150,000 clones detected, 70% to 80% appear once; the ten largest clones hold about 2.2%. The sequenced sample was PBMCs. The sequence derives from a woman aged 55 to 70 in good health and CMV-seropositive.

The CDR3 loop reads CASSERLAGGGNEQFF. The CDR3 region has the DNA TGTGCCAGCAGTGAACGGTTAGCGGGAGGGGGAAATGAGCAGTTCTTC. The gene calls are TRBV2 and TRBJ2-1; 11 bases fit TRBD2. CDR1 SNHLY and CDR2 FYNNEI come from the germline V gene. The V and J ends lost 2 bases and 7 bases, in that order; junction bases with no gene match: 7. This CDR3 comprises 16 residues.